A single TCR beta chain is shown here with its context. Its antigen is still unknown. V dropped 6 bases and J dropped 3 bases, with 11 bases sitting between them. This CDR3 has 13 residues. CDR1 and CDR2 from the germline V gene are GTSNPN and SVGIG (reference sequence). The sample originates from a study of T cell responses to AZD1222 COVID-19 vaccine. Libraries were prepared by immunoSEQ multiplex PCR; TCRdb keeps only in-frame clonotypes and omits some of them. The sample includes approximately 67,000 clones, around 82% of them seen just once. Study outcomes and limitations: Researchers took repertoire samples only after the peak T cell response had come. Spike-specific TCR breadth and depth were elevated following two AZD1222 doses. Spike as a whole was targeted by vaccine-associated CD4 TCRs, dominant at 160-218 and 743-854.

This rearrangement joins TRBV30 to TRBJ1-4; no reliable D call. This clonotype was obtained from an adult who received the AZD1222 COVID-19 vaccine. The specimen comprised peripheral blood, sampled 28 days after the second AZD1222 dose. The chain's CDR3 is CACPGSPNEKLFF. The CDR3 DNA follows: TGTGCCTGCCCAGGATCACCTAATGAAAAACTGTTTTTT.